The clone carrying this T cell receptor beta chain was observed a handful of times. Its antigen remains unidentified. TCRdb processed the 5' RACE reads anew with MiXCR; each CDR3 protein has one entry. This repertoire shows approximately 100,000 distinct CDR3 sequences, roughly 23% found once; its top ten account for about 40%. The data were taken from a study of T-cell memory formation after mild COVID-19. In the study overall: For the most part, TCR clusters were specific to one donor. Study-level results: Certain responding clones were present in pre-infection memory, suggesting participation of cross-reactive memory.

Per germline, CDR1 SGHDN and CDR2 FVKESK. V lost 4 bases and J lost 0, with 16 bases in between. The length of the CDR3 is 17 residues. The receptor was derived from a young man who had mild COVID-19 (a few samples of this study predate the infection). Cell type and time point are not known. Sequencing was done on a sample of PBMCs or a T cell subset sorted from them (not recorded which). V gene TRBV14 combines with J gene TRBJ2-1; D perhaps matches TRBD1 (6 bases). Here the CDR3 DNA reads TGTGCCAGCAGCCCCTCCCCCAGGGGTAGCTCCTACAATGAGCAGTTCTTC. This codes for CASSPSPRGSSYNEQFF.